This TCR beta chain derives from a study of somatic mutations in cytotoxic T cells in rheumatoid arthritis. Overall study: Patient blood, which was peripheral blood collected as 30 ml EDTA, was drawn right after diagnosis and before any treatment started. Findings of the study overall: Per patient, the largest CD8+ clone was found to exceed 20% of CD8+ cells in about an eighth of the roughly 65 cases. Relative to age-matched healthy controls, rheumatoid arthritis patients did not differ significantly in CD8+ T-cell clonality. Antigens recognized by the expanded CD8+ clones were unknown.

Sequencing was performed with immunoSEQ multiplex PCR; in TCRdb, only in-frame clones are kept and a portion is missing. Of 6,000 to 8,000 clones listed, about 85% were seen once; the top ten hold 17%. Only a few counts were recorded for this clone. Its matching antigen is unknown. This CDR3 has 15 residues. V shed 7 bases and J shed 4 bases, with 19 bases lying between them. CDR1 SGHTA and CDR2 FQGNSA come from the germline V gene. Sequencing used CD8+ T cells sorted from blood. The origin of this receptor is a middle-aged man with rheumatoid arthritis. The rearrangement uses TRBV7-2 and TRBJ1-2; no clear D gene. CDR3 sequence (DNA): TGTGCCAGCACCCAGAGTGACACCTACACCTATGGCTACACCTTC. Its protein is CASTQSDTYTYGYTF. The whole variable domain, remainder taken from reference TRBV7-2 and TRBJ1-2, is GAGVSQSPSNKVTEKGKDVELRCDPISGHTALYWYRQSLGQGLEFLIYFQGNSAPDKSGLPSDRFSAERTGGSVSTLTIQRTQQEDSAVYLCASTQSDTYTYGYTFGSGTRLTVV.